Each of the 3 T cell receptor beta chains below was sequenced from the same sample in a study of metastatic and nonmetastatic thyroid tumors (dated by TCRdb to the early 2020s). Library generation was performed with PCR. TCRdb records Illumina HiSeq 4000 as the sequencer. TCRdb applied fastp at Q25 and MiXCR to the public reads, then kept only in-frame beta chains. The sample table records approximately 21,000 clones; roughly 23% of these occur just once. About 8.1% of the sample is taken by the ten largest. Before undergoing thyroid surgery, none of the patients had been given any kind of treatment. Sequenced input: adjacent normal tissue. Every receptor here comes from a female donor with papillary thyroid cancer or a benign thyroid nodule (not recorded which). Some clones in this sample may be carry-over from other donors' samples.

This clone was seen only a few times. A much larger clone sits a single nucleotide away, making a read error possible. Other DNA variants within this sample encode the same CDR3. The chain links TRBV6-2 or TRBV6-3 to TRBJ1-3; D is unresolved. Looked up from germline, CDR1 is MNHEY and CDR2 is SVGEGT. The CDR3 runs 16 residues. The CDR3 reads CASSYSKVYSGNTIYF. In DNA form, the CDR3 reads TGTGCCAGCAGCTACTCTAAGGTCTACTCTGGAAACACCATATATTTT.

CDR3 sequence: CASRTTGELFF. The CDR3 coding sequence is TGTGCCAGTAGAACCACCGGGGAGCTGTTTTTT. The chain is built from TRBV19 and TRBJ2-2; D unclear. With 6 bases removed from V and 4 bases from J, the gap between germline ends came to 3 bases. This CDR3 is 11 amino acids long. In germline, CDR1 is LNHDA, CDR2 SQIVND (reference sequence).

This clone was detected only a few times. This chain links TRBV20-1 with TRBJ2-7; 8 bases map to TRBD1. Per the germline V gene, CDR1 is DFQATT and CDR2 is SNEGSKA (reference sequence). The ends lost 6 bases at V and 3 bases at J; junction bases unmatched: 7. This CDR3 comprises 13 residues. The CDR3: CSAPGQVDYEQYF. The CDR3 DNA is TGCAGTGCGCCGGGACAGGTCGACTACGAGCAGTACTTC.